These 3 T cell receptor beta chains were all obtained from the same sample, sequenced in a study of T cells in localized non-small cell lung cancer. The protocol was immunoSEQ multiplex PCR, while the TCRdb copy is restricted to in-frame clones and leaves out a portion. The sample contains 70,000 to 95,000 clones, around 90% of which appear only once. Sequenced material: PBMCs, taken before any cancer treatment. These receptors were obtained from a woman aged 35 to 69 with stage II squamous cell lung carcinoma.

V usage is TRBV19 and J usage is TRBJ1-5; the D is unclear. Trimming removed 6 bases from V and 2 bases from J, with 11 bases in between. This CDR3 contains 14 residues. Germline values: CDR1 LNHDA, CDR2 SQIVND (reference sequence). The CDR3 nucleotides are TGTGCCAGTAGCCTCCAAACGGGCAATCAGCCCCAGCATTTT. Its translation is CASSLQTGNQPQHF.

This chain connects TRBV5-4 to TRBJ1-5; D not resolved. V dropped 1 base and J dropped 2 bases, with 4 bases sitting between them. This CDR3 has 13 amino acids. CDR1 SGHNT and CDR2 YYREEE come from the germline V gene (reference sequence). CDR3 sequence (DNA): TGTGCCAGCAGCTTGTATGGCAATCAGCCCCAGCATTTT. Protein sequence: CASSLYGNQPQHF.

The chain has TRBV2 and TRBJ2-5; D gene unclear. Trimming removed 6 bases at V and 3 bases at J, with 14 bases between. This CDR3 has 14 amino acids. Germline loops: CDR1 SNHLY, CDR2 FYNNEI. The CDR3: CASSFLLREETQYF. In DNA, the CDR3 is TGTGCCAGCAGCTTTCTACTAAGGGAAGAGACCCAGTACTTC.